One sample yielded the 6 T cell receptor beta chains listed below, sequenced in a study of T cell repertoires in cytomegalovirus infection. These TCRs are of unknown antigen specificity. From the reads, TCRdb called clonotypes with MiXCR, one entry per CDR3 protein. This table has 650,000 to 900,000 distinct CDR3 sequences, 29% appearing once. This sample comprised cultured CD8+ T cells from PBMCs, obtained from culture after CMV antigen stimulation. The origin of the receptors is a human donor in good health (CMV status not recorded). Some clones in this sample may be carry-over from other donors' samples.

This chain links TRBV9 with TRBJ2-1; a weak D match, TRBD1 (5 bases). The V gene lost 0 bases and the J gene lost 5 bases, with 9 bases spanning the gap. The CDR3 consists of 14 residues. In germline, CDR1 is SGDLS, CDR2 YYNGEE. The CDR3 DNA follows: TGTGCCAGCAGCGTAGAAATAGGGGACAATGAGCAGTTCTTC. It specifies CASSVEIGDNEQFF.

This clonotype was seen more than once but under ten times. The chain joins TRBV9 to TRBJ2-5; 10 bases are shared with TRBD2. CDR1 and CDR2 from the germline V gene are SGDLS and YYNGEE. V was clipped by 0 bases and J by 5 bases; unmatched bases: 7. The CDR3 has 16 amino acids. This chain's CDR3 is CASSVAERGGPETQYF. The CDR3 coding sequence is TGTGCCAGCAGCGTAGCTGAGCGGGGGGGCCCGGAGACCCAGTACTTC. The full variable domain, rest sourced from reference TRBV9 and TRBJ2-5, is DSGVTQTPKHLITATGQRVTLRCSPRSGDLSVYWYQQSLDQGLQFLIQYYNGEERAKGNILERFSAQQFPDLHSELNLSSLELGDSALYFCASSVAERGGPETQYFGPGTRLLVL.

This clonotype occurred many times. V and J are TRBV7-6 and TRBJ2-7; D ambiguous. CDR1 and CDR2 from the germline V gene are SGHVS and FNYEAQ. The CDR3 sequence is 14 residues long. The V end lost 5 bases, the J end lost 2 bases, and 13 bases lay between the germline ends. DNA of the CDR3: TGTGCCAGCAGCCCAAGCTACAAGACCTACGAGCAGTACTTC. Its translation: CASSPSYKTYEQYF.

The chain carries TRBV7-6 and TRBJ2-3; 10 positions agree with TRBD2. In germline, CDR1 is SGHVS, CDR2 FNYEAQ. The CDR3 totals 16 residues. V lost 0 bases and J lost 6; bases outside the gene matches: 6. The DNA of the CDR3 is TGTGCCAGCAGCTTAGCGGCTAGCGGGGGAGGCGATACGCAGTATTTT. This encodes CASSLAASGGGDTQYF.

This clonotype has just a few counts. The chain has TRBV11-2 and TRBJ2-1; unclear D gene. CDR3 length equals 13 residues. Germline-derived CDR1 and CDR2 are SGHAT and FQNNGV. V lost 4 bases, J lost 8 bases, and 12 bases lay in between. The CDR3 DNA reads TGTGCCAGCAGCTCCATCTCTCCCGATGAGCAGTTCTTC. It translates to CASSSISPDEQFF.

The rearrangement uses TRBV2 and TRBJ2-5, with 11 bases fitting TRBD2. Germline V lookup: CDR1 SNHLY, CDR2 FYNNEI. The CDR3 sequence is 15 residues long. V lost 2 bases to trimming and J lost 5 bases; unmatched junction nucleotides: 4. CDR3 sequence: CASSESSGGSETQYF. The DNA of the CDR3 is TGTGCCAGCAGTGAATCTAGCGGGGGGAGCGAGACCCAGTACTTC.